These 22 T cell receptor beta chains originate from one sample sequenced in a study of OX40 agonist ivuxolimab in advanced cancers. Clones were read by immunoSEQ multiplex PCR, and TCRdb kept only the in-frame ones, dropping some. The repertoire holds tens of thousands of clones, with about 86% as singletons. The specimen comprised CD4+ or CD8+ T cells sorted from blood, sampled in a trial of the OX40 agonist ivuxolimab. These TCRs come from an adult with an advanced solid tumor such as melanoma, head and neck, liver or kidney cancer.

The V and J genes are TRBV5-1 and TRBJ2-3; D is unclear. The length of the CDR3 is 14 residues. V gave up 0 bases and J gave up 2 bases, with 7 bases separating them. Germline V CDR1 and CDR2: SGHRS, YFSETQ. In nucleotides, the CDR3 is TGCGCCAGCAGCTTGGGGACCCCCACAGATACGCAGTATTTT. Protein: CASSLGTPTDTQYF.

The genes are TRBV19 and TRBJ2-1; D gene ambiguous. V was pared by 3 bases and J by 0 bases, with 9 bases between. The CDR3 contains 15 residues. From germline, CDR1 is LNHDA and CDR2 SQIVND (reference sequence). CDR3 DNA: TGTGCCAGTAGTATTCAGGTGAGCTCCTACAATGAGCAGTTCTTC. This gives the protein CASSIQVSSYNEQFF.

The chain combines TRBV19 with TRBJ1-5, with unresolved D. This CDR3 has 14 residues. Germline V gene sequence: CDR1 LNHDA, CDR2 SQIVND (reference sequence). Trimming removed 3 bases from V and 6 bases from J, with 12 bases in between. This chain's CDR3 is CASSMKAGIQPQHF. The CDR3 nucleotides read TGTGCCAGTAGTATGAAGGCCGGTATTCAGCCCCAGCATTTT.

The chain combines TRBV15 with TRBJ2-1, with 8 bases aligning to TRBD2. This CDR3 spans 13 amino acids. Germline V CDR1 and CDR2: LNHNV, YYDKDF (reference sequence). V lost 4 bases and J lost 15; bases outside the gene matches: 11. The CDR3: CATSIGRLAGSFF. In nucleotides, the CDR3 is TGTGCCACCAGCATAGGCCGTCTAGCGGGTTCGTTCTTC.

V is TRBV4-3 and J is TRBJ2-3; 7 bases align to TRBD2. This CDR3 is 15 amino acids long. The germline CDR1 and CDR2 sequences are LGHNA and YSLEER. After removal of 3 bases from V and 4 bases from J, the junction contained 7 bases not matched to a gene. Here the CDR3 reads CASSHATSSPDTQYF. In DNA, the CDR3 is TGCGCCAGCAGCCATGCGACTAGCTCCCCAGATACGCAGTATTTT.

The chain uses TRBV7-9 and TRBJ2-7; TRBD2 is a possible D gene (6 bases). V gave up 4 bases and J gave up 7 bases, with 8 bases separating them. The germline CDR1 and CDR2 sequences are SEHNR and FQNEAQ (reference sequence). The CDR3 runs 11 residues. The CDR3 here is CASSSAGEQYF. The CDR3 DNA follows: TGTGCCAGCAGCTCGGCGGGGGAGCAGTACTTC.

V usage is TRBV28 and J usage is TRBJ2-1; D remains unclear. V was pared by 6 bases and J by 2 bases, with 14 bases between. Germline V lookup: CDR1 MDHEN, CDR2 SYDVKM. CDR3 length: 15 residues. For the CDR3, the DNA is TGTGCCAGCAGCCCTCTGGCGGTGGCCTACAATGAGCAGTTCTTC. Translation: CASSPLAVAYNEQFF.

The gene calls are TRBV7-2 and TRBJ2-5; D not certain. The CDR3 loop spans 15 amino acids. V was shortened by 5 bases and J by 5 bases, with 18 bases between the two germline ends. Germline loops: CDR1 SGHTA, CDR2 FQGNSA. CDR3 bases: TGTGCCAGCAGCCCCGGGTGGCCACTTGCGGAGACCCAGTACTTC. It is translated as CASSPGWPLAETQYF.

This clone has more than one count but fewer than ten. The rearrangement uses TRBV6-5 and TRBJ1-2; D is ambiguous. Germline CDR1 and CDR2: MNHEY and SVGAGI. Trimming cost V 10 bases and J 0 bases, with 15 bases left between them. The CDR3 extends over 14 amino acids. The chain's CDR3 is CATHSTPTNYGYTF. In DNA, the CDR3 is TGTGCCACCCATTCAACACCGACTAACTATGGCTACACCTTC.

The J gene is TRBJ1-5, the V gene TRBV27, with D possibly TRBD1 on 5 matching bases. Trimming shortened V by 7 bases and J by 2 bases, and 15 bases separated the two germline ends. CDR1 MNHEY and CDR2 SMNVEV come from the germline V gene (reference sequence). This CDR3 comprises 15 residues. This CDR3 reads CASMRFGGGNQPQHF. DNA of the CDR3: TGTGCCAGCATGAGGTTTGGGGGTGGCAATCAGCCCCAGCATTTT.

V gene TRBV11-2 combines with J gene TRBJ1-2; possible D gene TRBD1, 6 bases. The CDR3 spans 13 residues. Germline assignment: CDR1 SGHAT and CDR2 FQNNGV. Trimming removed 3 bases at V and 3 bases at J, with 8 bases between. The CDR3 DNA follows: TGTGCCAGCAGCTTGGACAGACACTATGGCTACACCTTC. It codes for CASSLDRHYGYTF.

The V call is TRBV7-9, the J call TRBJ1-4; 8 bases align to TRBD1. Germline lookup yields CDR1 SEHNR and CDR2 FQNEAQ (reference sequence). The CDR3 covers 13 residues. Unmatched junction bases numbered 6, after V lost 8 bases and J lost 7 bases. The DNA for the CDR3 is TGTGCCAGCGGACAGGGCTTGGGTGAAAAACTGTTTTTT. This gives the protein CASGQGLGEKLFF. The full variable domain, its missing parts supplied by reference TRBV7-9 and TRBJ1-4, is DTGVSQNPRHKITKRGQNVTFRCDPISEHNRLYWYRQTLGQGPEFLTYFQNEAQLEKSRLLSDRFSAERPKGSFSTLEIQRTEQGDSAMYLCASGQGLGEKLFFGSGTQLSVL.

The rearrangement uses TRBV5-1 and TRBJ1-1; unclear D gene. The length of the CDR3 is 14 residues. Germline CDR1 and CDR2: SGHRS and YFSETQ. V was pared by 1 base and J by 2 bases, with 9 bases between. The chain's CDR3 is CASSLSQVNTEAFF. The DNA for the CDR3 is TGCGCCAGCAGCTTGTCCCAGGTCAACACTGAAGCTTTCTTT.

This clone was picked up one time. The DNA is omitted, as the CDR3 cannot be located on it reliably, and the CDR3 follows TCRdb's listing. The rearrangement links TRBV11-2 to TRBJ2-7; TRBD2, the table's D call, was not compared with the DNA. Counting both end residues, the CDR3 totals 14 amino acids. Looked up from germline, CDR1 is SGHAT and CDR2 is FQNNGV. The CDR3 loop reads CASSSWGGGSAPYF.

The chain recombines TRBV6-6 with TRBJ2-4; D remains ambiguous. The CDR3 spans 16 residues. V lost 6 bases to trimming and J lost 1 base, with 16 bases between them. The germline V gene encodes CDR1 MNHNY and CDR2 SVGAGI (reference sequence). In nucleotides, the CDR3 is TGTGCCAGCAGAGGATGGGGTGTTAACGCCAAAAACATTCAGTACTTC. Protein: CASRGWGVNAKNIQYF.

The genes are TRBV4-2 and TRBJ1-2; D gene unclear. With 0 bases removed from V and 2 bases from J, the gap between germline ends came to 13 bases. Germline V CDR1 and CDR2: LGHNA, YNFKEQ. The CDR3 is 16 amino acids. CDR3 nucleotides: TGTGCCAGCAGCCAAGAAATTGGGGAACCGAACTATGGCTACACCTTC. It encodes CASSQEIGEPNYGYTF.

A word on this clone: The same CDR3 also results from other DNA sequences found in this sample. The rearrangement uses TRBV5-1 and TRBJ1-2, with 11 nucleotides matching TRBD1. From germline, CDR1 is SGHRS and CDR2 YFSETQ. This CDR3 is built from 14 residues. V shed 3 bases, J shed 6 bases, and the junction held 4 bases outside the gene matches. CDR3 residues: CASSSGTGGDGYTF. The CDR3, as DNA: TGCGCCAGCAGCTCGGGGACAGGGGGTGATGGCTACACCTTC. Drawing the rest from reference TRBV5-1 and TRBJ1-2, the complete variable domain is KAGVTQTPRYLIKTRGQQVTLSCSPISGHRSVSWYQQTPGQGLQFLFEYFSETQRNKGNFPGRFSGRQFSNSRSEMNVSTLELGDSALYLCASSSGTGGDGYTFGSGTRLTVV.

The chain carries TRBV10-3 and TRBJ2-2; unclear D gene. Germline CDR1 and CDR2: ENHRY and SYGVKD. V was clipped by 0 bases and J by 7 bases, with 9 bases between them. The CDR3 is made up of 14 amino acids. The CDR3 DNA sequence: TGTGCCATCAGTGAGTCGACGGGCAGCGGGGAGCTGTTTTTT. It yields the protein CAISESTGSGELFF.

V is TRBV6-6 and J is TRBJ2-7; D might be TRBD1 (5 bases). Germline CDR1 is MNHNY and CDR2 is SVGAGI (reference sequence). The V gene lost 6 bases and the J gene lost 2 bases, with 11 bases spanning the gap. The CDR3 is 13 residues long. The CDR3 bases are TGTGCCAGCAGCGACAGCGAAACCTACGAGCAGTACTTC. Translation: CASSDSETYEQYF.

The chain employs TRBV4-3 and TRBJ2-3; D perhaps matches TRBD1 (5 bases). Trimming removed 3 bases at V and 3 bases at J, with 13 bases between. The CDR3 runs 15 residues. The germline gives CDR1 LGHNA, CDR2 YSLEER. The CDR3 DNA follows: TGCGCCAGCAGCCAGGGGTTAGGGGCGACAGATACGCAGTATTTT. Its translation: CASSQGLGATDTQYF.

The rearrangement links TRBV7-2 to TRBJ1-5; 7 bases map to TRBD1. The junction had 7 bases not matched to a gene; V was cut back by 5 bases and J by 0 bases. The germline V gene encodes CDR1 SGHTA and CDR2 FQGNSA. The CDR3 totals 16 residues. The CDR3 loop reads CASSPDRDGSNQPQHF. The CDR3 nucleotides are TGTGCCAGCAGCCCTGACAGGGACGGTAGCAATCAGCCCCAGCATTTT.

A single count supports this clone. This rearrangement joins TRBV5-1 to TRBJ1-1; D remains unclear. CDR1 and CDR2 (germline): SGHRS, YFSETQ. V was pared by 5 bases and J by 3 bases, with 5 bases between. The CDR3 contains 11 residues. The chain's CDR3 is CASRADTEAFF. DNA for the CDR3: TGCGCCAGCAGGGCCGACACTGAAGCTTTCTTT.